The 20 T cell receptor beta chains presented below share a single source sample, sequenced in a study of blood T cell repertoires in COVID-19. The table came from immunoSEQ multiplex PCR; TCRdb's copy has only in-frame clones and leaves some out. Seen here are about 440,000 clones, around nine tenths observed once, and the top ten hold more than 4%. Input material: peripheral blood. These receptors were taken from a woman under 40 with acute or convalescent COVID-19.

The chain employs TRBV19 and TRBJ2-3; 10 bases are shared with TRBD2. The CDR3 is 16 residues long. The trim removed 6 bases at V and 1 base at J, leaving 7 bases unmatched. CDR1 is LNHDA and CDR2 is SQIVND in the germline V gene (reference sequence). The CDR3 DNA sequence: TGTGCCAGTAGCCCCAATCTAGCGGGGGGCACAGATACGCAGTATTTT. Its translation is CASSPNLAGGTDTQYF.

The chain has TRBV7-9 and TRBJ1-6; D is unclear. This CDR3 spans 15 amino acids. Germline CDR1 reads SEHNR; CDR2 reads FQNEAQ (reference sequence). V was pared by 0 bases and J by 9 bases, with 12 bases between. DNA for the CDR3: TGTGCCAGCAGCTTAGCGGAGAGCGCCAGTTCACCCCTCCACTTT. Protein sequence: CASSLAESASSPLHF.

This chain's CDR3 is CASSHPPAGGFTEAFF. CDR3 DNA: TGTGCCTCATCCCACCCCCCCGCGGGGGGGTTCACTGAAGCTTTCTTT. V usage is TRBV30 and J usage is TRBJ1-1, with D possibly matching TRBD1 (5 bases). Germline loops: CDR1 GTSNPN, CDR2 SVGIG (reference sequence). The V and J ends lost 7 bases and 4 bases respectively, with 25 bases between them. The CDR3 contains 16 residues.

CDR3 sequence reads: CATGNSHREQYF. For the CDR3, the DNA is TGCGCCACAGGCAATTCCCACCGCGAGCAGTACTTC. The chain recombines TRBV4-1 with TRBJ2-7; D ambiguous. V lost 10 bases and J 6 bases, leaving 16 bases between the germline ends. The CDR3 contains 12 residues. The V gene's germline CDR1 is MGHRA and CDR2 YSYEKL.

This clone was counted once. V usage is TRBV28 and J usage is TRBJ2-2; tentatively, D is TRBD1 (6 bases). V shed 2 bases and J shed 3 bases, with 16 bases lying between them. The CDR3 consists of 17 residues. Germline V gene sequence: CDR1 MDHEN, CDR2 SYDVKM. In DNA form, the CDR3 reads TGTGCCAGCAGTTTACCCCTACCGGGACAAGACACCGGGGAGCTGTTTTTT. Amino acids: CASSLPLPGQDTGELFF.

The CDR3 is CATRESQDSTEAFF. CDR3 in DNA: TGTGCCACCCGCGAGAGCCAGGACAGTACTGAAGCTTTCTTT. V gene TRBV18 combines with J gene TRBJ1-1; D possibly corresponds to TRBD1 (6 bases). Trimming removed 10 bases at V and 5 bases at J, with 20 bases between. The V gene's germline CDR1 is KGHSH and CDR2 LQKENI. The CDR3 sequence is 14 residues long.

CDR3 sequence: CASSYLSQNSYEQYF. The CDR3 DNA reads TGTGCCAGCAGTTACTTATCACAGAACTCCTACGAGCAGTACTTC. The V gene is TRBV6-5, the J gene TRBJ2-7; D remains ambiguous. Trimming shortened V by 1 base and J by 0 bases, and 10 bases separated the two germline ends. CDR1 and CDR2 from the germline V gene are MNHEY and SVGAGI. The CDR3 sequence is 15 residues long.

The V call is TRBV5-1, the J call TRBJ2-5; D not certain. The CDR3 spans 11 residues. In germline, CDR1 is SGHRS, CDR2 YFSETQ. V was pared by 7 bases and J by 1 base, with 5 bases between. The CDR3 coding sequence is TGCGCCAGCGGAGTCCAAGAGACCCAGTACTTC. This translates into CASGVQETQYF.

The V gene is TRBV4-1, the J gene TRBJ1-5, with 8 bases aligning to TRBD1. J lost 4 bases, V lost 4 bases, and 6 bases had no gene match. There are 15 residues in the CDR3. CDR1 is MGHRA, CDR2 YSYEKL, per germline. This chain's CDR3 is CASSLTGELNQPQHF. As DNA, the CDR3 is TGCGCCAGCAGCCTGACAGGGGAGCTGAATCAGCCCCAGCATTTT.

The V and J genes are TRBV2 and TRBJ2-7, with 7 nucleotides matching TRBD1. This CDR3 has 14 amino acids. The ends lost 9 bases at V and 0 bases at J; junction bases unmatched: 8. Germline V CDR1 and CDR2: SNHLY, FYNNEI. CDR3 DNA sequence: TGTGCCAGTACGTGGGACAGAAGCTCCTACGAGCAGTACTTC. Its protein is CASTWDRSSYEQYF.

V usage is TRBV5-6 and J usage is TRBJ2-2; the D gene is possibly TRBD2 (6 bases). V was clipped by 3 bases and J by 5 bases, with 17 bases between them. The CDR3 sequence is 16 residues long. Germline V lookup: CDR1 SGHDT, CDR2 YYEEEE. The CDR3: CASSWTASAPTGELFF. The CDR3, as DNA: TGTGCCAGCAGCTGGACCGCTAGCGCCCCGACCGGGGAGCTGTTTTTT. Based on the CDR3 plus reference TRBV5-6 and TRBJ2-2, the full variable domain is DAGVTQSPTHLIKTRGQQVTLRCSPKSGHDTVSWYQQALGQGPQFIFQYYEEEERQRGNFPDRFSGHQFPNYSSELNVNALLLGDSALYLCASSWTASAPTGELFFGEGSRLTVL.

This clone was recorded only once. V gene TRBV2 combines with J gene TRBJ2-6; 7 positions agree with TRBD1. The CDR3 sequence is 13 residues long. V shed 6 bases and J 4 bases; nucleotides not matched to a gene: 0. The germline V gene encodes CDR1 SNHLY and CDR2 FYNNEI. CDR3 in DNA: TGTGCCAGCAGGGGACAGGGGGCCAACGTCCTGACTTTC. This gives the protein CASRGQGANVLTF. Full variable domain (outside the CDR3, taken from reference TRBV2 and TRBJ2-6): EPEVTQTPSHQVTQMGQEVILRCVPISNHLYFYWYRQILGQKVEFLVSFYNNEISEKSEIFDDQFSVERPDGSNFTLKIRSTKLEDSAMYFCASRGQGANVLTFGAGSRLTVL.

The sample holds one count of this clone. The chain combines TRBV10-2 with TRBJ1-1; no reliable D call. V lost 5 bases and J 4 bases, leaving 17 bases between the germline ends. Germline-derived CDR1 and CDR2 are WSHSY and SAAADI. This CDR3 spans 15 amino acids. Written as DNA, the CDR3 is TGCGCCAGCAGTCTGGCATGGGCCAGCTCCACTGAAGCTTTCTTT. This encodes CASSLAWASSTEAFF.

This chain connects TRBV6-1 to TRBJ1-2, with D unclear. The CDR3 spans 11 residues. V lost 3 bases and J 5 bases, leaving 4 bases between the germline ends. CDR1 MNHNS and CDR2 SASEGT come from the germline V gene. The CDR3 sequence: CASSDQYGYTF. The CDR3 nucleotides are TGTGCCAGCAGTGATCAGTATGGCTACACCTTC.

The genes are TRBV29-1 and TRBJ2-1, with TRBD1 matching 9 bases. The CDR3 totals 14 residues. V dropped 6 bases and J dropped 1; count of bases not matched to a gene: 4. Germline V gives CDR1 SQVTM, CDR2 ANQGSEA. The CDR3 here is CSVGQGRSYNEQFF. The CDR3 DNA is TGCAGCGTGGGACAGGGAAGGTCCTACAATGAGCAGTTCTTC.

The chain employs TRBV11-2 and TRBJ2-3; TRBD2 aligns across 10 bases. V lost 5 bases and J lost 8; bases outside the gene matches: 7. Germline values: CDR1 SGHAT, CDR2 FQNNGV. The CDR3 totals 14 residues. The CDR3 nucleotides are TGTGCCAGCAGCGCTAGCGGGGGAAGGGGTACGCAGTATTTT. Translating gives CASSASGGRGTQYF. Complete variable domain (other parts from reference TRBV11-2 and TRBJ2-3): EAGVAQSPRYKIIEKRQSVAFWCNPISGHATLYWYQQILGQGPKLLIQFQNNGVVDDSQLPKDRFSAERLKGVDSTLKIQPAKLEDSAVYLCASSASGGRGTQYFGPGTRLTVL.

The DNA of the CDR3 is TGTGCCAGCAGTTTAGCAGGGGTGGGAAATCAGCCCCAGCATTTT. This gives the protein CASSLAGVGNQPQHF. The chain couples TRBV27 to TRBJ1-5; possibly TRBD1 for D (6 bases). The CDR3 has 15 amino acids. In germline, CDR1 is MNHEY, CDR2 SMNVEV (reference sequence). Trimming removed 2 bases from V and 4 bases from J, with 12 bases in between.

The chain recombines TRBV5-8 with TRBJ2-7, with TRBD1 matching 7 bases. Losses at the gene ends were 7 bases for V and 4 bases for J; bases not matched to a gene: 2. Germline assignment: CDR1 SGHTS and CDR2 YDEGEE. There are 11 residues in the CDR3. CDR3 in amino acids: CASDRAYEQYF. CDR3 bases: TGTGCCAGCGACAGGGCGTACGAGCAGTACTTC.

With respect to this clone: This CDR3 is also generated by other DNA sequences in the sample. The chain has TRBV28 and TRBJ1-3; D perhaps matches TRBD1 (6 bases). V was clipped by 5 bases and J by 2 bases, with 13 bases between them. CDR3 length equals 15 residues. Germline V lookup: CDR1 MDHEN, CDR2 SYDVKM. This CDR3 is CASSLGGGTGNTIYF. The CDR3 DNA follows: TGTGCCAGCAGTCTAGGGGGAGGGACTGGAAACACCATATATTTT. Full variable domain (outside the CDR3, taken from reference TRBV28 and TRBJ1-3): DVKVTQSSRYLVKRTGEKVFLECVQDMDHENMFWYRQDPGLGLRLIYFSYDVKMKEKGDIPEGYSVSREKKERFSLILESASTNQTSMYLCASSLGGGTGNTIYFGEGSWLTVV.

The rearrangement links TRBV27 to TRBJ2-5, with 7 bases matching TRBD2. This CDR3 has 11 residues. The germline V gene encodes CDR1 MNHEY and CDR2 SMNVEV (reference sequence). J was trimmed by 9 bases and V by 3 bases; bases with no gene match: 1. The DNA of the CDR3 is TGTGCCAGCAGTTTTGGGGGGGCCCAGTACTTC. This codes for CASSFGGAQYF.